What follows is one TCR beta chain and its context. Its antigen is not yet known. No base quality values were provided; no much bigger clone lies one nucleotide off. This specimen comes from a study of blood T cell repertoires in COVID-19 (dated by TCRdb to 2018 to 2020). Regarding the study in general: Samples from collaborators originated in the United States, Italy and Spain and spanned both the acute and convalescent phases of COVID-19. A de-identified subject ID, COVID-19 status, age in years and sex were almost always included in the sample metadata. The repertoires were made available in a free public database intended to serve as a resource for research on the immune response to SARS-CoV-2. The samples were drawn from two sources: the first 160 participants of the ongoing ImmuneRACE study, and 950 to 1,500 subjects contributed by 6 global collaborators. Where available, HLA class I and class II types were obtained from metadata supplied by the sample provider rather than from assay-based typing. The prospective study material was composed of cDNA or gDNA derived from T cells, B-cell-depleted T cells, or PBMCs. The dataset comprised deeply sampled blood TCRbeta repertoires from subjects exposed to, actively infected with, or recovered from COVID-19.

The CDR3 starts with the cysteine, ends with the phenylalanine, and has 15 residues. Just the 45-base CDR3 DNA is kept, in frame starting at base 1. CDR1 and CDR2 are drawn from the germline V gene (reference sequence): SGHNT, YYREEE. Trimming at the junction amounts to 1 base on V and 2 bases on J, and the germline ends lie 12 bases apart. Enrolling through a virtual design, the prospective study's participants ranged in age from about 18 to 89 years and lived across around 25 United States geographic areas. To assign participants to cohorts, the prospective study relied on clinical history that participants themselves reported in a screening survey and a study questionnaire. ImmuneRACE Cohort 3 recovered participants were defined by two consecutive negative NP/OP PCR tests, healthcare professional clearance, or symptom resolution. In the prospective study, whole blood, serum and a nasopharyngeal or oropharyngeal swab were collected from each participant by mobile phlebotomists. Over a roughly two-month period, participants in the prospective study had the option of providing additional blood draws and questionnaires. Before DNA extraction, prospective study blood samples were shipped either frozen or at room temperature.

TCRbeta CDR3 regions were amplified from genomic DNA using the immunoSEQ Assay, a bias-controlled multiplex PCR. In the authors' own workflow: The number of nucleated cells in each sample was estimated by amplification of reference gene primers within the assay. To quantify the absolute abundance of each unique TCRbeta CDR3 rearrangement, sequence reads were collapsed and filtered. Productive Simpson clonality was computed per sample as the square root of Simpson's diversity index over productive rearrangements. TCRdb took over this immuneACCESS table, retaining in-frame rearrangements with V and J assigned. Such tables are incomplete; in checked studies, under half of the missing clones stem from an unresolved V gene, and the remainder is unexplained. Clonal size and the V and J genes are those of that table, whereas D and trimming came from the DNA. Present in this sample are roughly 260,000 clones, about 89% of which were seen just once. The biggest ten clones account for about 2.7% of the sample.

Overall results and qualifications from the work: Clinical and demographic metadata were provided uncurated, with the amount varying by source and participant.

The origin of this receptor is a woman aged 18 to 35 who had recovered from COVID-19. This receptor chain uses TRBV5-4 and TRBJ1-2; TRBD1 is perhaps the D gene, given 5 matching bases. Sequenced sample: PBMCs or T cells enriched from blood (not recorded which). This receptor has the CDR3 CASSLQGSRNYGYTF. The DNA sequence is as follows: TGTGCCAGCAGCTTGCAGGGATCGAGGAACTATGGCTACACCTTC.